The T cell receptor beta chain described here comes from a study of blood T cell repertoires in COVID-19. In the source study's methods: Counts of nucleated cells, estimated from reference gene primer amplification, were obtained. The protocol was immunoSEQ multiplex PCR, while the TCRdb copy is restricted to in-frame clones and leaves out a portion. V and J calls plus clone size are reproduced from that table; the DNA served to infer D and trimming. The sample carries some 220,000 clones, roughly 91% recorded once. Seattle cases were enrolled at active infection and followed longitudinally. CDR1 MDHEN and CDR2 SYDVKM come from the germline V gene. The CDR3 covers 14 residues. V was cut by 8 bases and J by 4 bases, with 14 bases left in between.

The sequence was collected from a man aged 30 to 45 with COVID-19, enrolled during active disease. V is TRBV28 and J is TRBJ1-4; D might be TRBD1 (6 bases). Input material: peripheral blood. The CDR3 DNA sequence: TGTGCCAGCGTTTCGGGGGGCGGTAATGAAAAACTGTTTTTT. It translates to CASVSGGGNEKLFF.